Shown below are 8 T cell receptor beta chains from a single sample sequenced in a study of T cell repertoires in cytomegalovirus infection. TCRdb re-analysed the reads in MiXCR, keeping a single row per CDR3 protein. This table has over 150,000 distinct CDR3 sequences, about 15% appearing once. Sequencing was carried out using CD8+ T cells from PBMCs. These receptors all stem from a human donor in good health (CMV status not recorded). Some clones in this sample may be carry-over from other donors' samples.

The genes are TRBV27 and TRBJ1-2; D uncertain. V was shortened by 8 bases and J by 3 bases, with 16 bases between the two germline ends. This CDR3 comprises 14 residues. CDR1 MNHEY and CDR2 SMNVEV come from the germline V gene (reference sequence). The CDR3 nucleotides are TGTGCCAGCGGGCGCGGGTGCGCGGACTATGGCTACACCTTC. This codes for CASGRGCADYGYTF.

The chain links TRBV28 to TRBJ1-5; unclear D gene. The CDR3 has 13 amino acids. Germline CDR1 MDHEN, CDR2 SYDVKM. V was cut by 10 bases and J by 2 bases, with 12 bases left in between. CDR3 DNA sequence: TGTGCCATCCCAGGCGAGGGCAATCAGCCCCAGCATTTT. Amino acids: CAIPGEGNQPQHF.

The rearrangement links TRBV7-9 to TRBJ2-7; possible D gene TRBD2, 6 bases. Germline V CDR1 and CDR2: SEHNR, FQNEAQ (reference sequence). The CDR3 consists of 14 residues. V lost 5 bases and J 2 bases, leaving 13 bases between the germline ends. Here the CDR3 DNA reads TGTGCCAGCAGCCAGGAGGGGAGAGCCTACGAGCAGTACTTC. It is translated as CASSQEGRAYEQYF.

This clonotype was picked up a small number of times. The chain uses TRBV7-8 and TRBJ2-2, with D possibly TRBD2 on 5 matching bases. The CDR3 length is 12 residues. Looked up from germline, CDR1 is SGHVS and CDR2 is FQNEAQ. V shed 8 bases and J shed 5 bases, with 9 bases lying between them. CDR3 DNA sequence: TGTGCCAGCCCAGGAGGAACCGGGGAGCTGTTTTTT. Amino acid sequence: CASPGGTGELFF.

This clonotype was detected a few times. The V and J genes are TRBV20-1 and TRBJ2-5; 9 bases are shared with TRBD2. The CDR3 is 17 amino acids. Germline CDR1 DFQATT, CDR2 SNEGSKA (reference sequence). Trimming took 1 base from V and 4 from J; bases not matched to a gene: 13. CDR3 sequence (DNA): TGCAGTGCTAGAGGAATGGGCGGGGGGGCCGATCTAGAGACCCAGTACTTC. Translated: CSARGMGGGADLETQYF.

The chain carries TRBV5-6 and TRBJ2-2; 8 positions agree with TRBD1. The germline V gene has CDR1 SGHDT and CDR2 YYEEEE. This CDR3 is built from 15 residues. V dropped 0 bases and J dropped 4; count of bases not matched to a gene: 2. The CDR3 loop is CASSLGTGFTGELFF. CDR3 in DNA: TGTGCCAGCAGCTTGGGGACAGGGTTCACCGGGGAGCTGTTTTTT.

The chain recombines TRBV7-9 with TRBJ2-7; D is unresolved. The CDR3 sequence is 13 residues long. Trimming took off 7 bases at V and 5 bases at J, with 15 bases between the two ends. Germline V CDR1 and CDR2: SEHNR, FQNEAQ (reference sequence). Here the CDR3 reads CASIILSPHEQYF. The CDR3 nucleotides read TGTGCCAGCATAATCCTCTCGCCCCACGAGCAGTACTTC.

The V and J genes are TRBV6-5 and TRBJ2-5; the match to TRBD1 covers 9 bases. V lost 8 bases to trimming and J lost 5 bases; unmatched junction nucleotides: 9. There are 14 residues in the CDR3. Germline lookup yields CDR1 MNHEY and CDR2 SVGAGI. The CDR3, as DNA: TGTGCCAGCGGAAACAGGGGGCGCCGGGAGACCCAGTACTTC. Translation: CASGNRGRRETQYF.